One T cell receptor (beta chain) is described in this entry. The data were taken from a study of T cell changes during pregnancy in multiple sclerosis. V was shortened by 3 bases and J by 8 bases, with 7 bases between the two germline ends. CDR3 length equals 11 residues. The V gene's germline CDR1 is SGHDN and CDR2 FVKESK. Profiled with immunoSEQ multiplex PCR; TCRdb holds only in-frame clones, not every one. The sample carries some 36,000 clones, 90% to 95% recorded once. Sample: CD4+ T cells from peripheral blood mononuclear cells, taken in the second trimester of pregnancy. This receptor was taken from a female donor in good health, enrolled as a control in a pregnancy study. This chain joins TRBV14 and TRBJ1-1, with a weak D call TRBD1 (6 bases). As DNA, the CDR3 is TGTGCCAGCAGCCAGGGGACAGAAGCTTTCTTT. This codes for CASSQGTEAFF.